Each of the 17 T cell receptor beta chains below was sequenced from the same sample in a study of shared T cell receptors in the human thymus. Clones were sequenced by immunoSEQ multiplex PCR, and TCRdb holds only the in-frame ones, with some missing. Here the sample spans around 730,000 clones, 70% to 90% being singletons. The same sample was also used in a study of human thymus T cells.

Sequencing input: thymocytes. Every receptor here comes from a girl in the first two years of life with a congenital heart defect.

This chain joins TRBV28 and TRBJ1-4; D might be TRBD1 (6 bases). The ends were cut back, 7 bases at V and 0 bases at J, with 12 bases in the middle. Germline V gene sequence: CDR1 MDHEN, CDR2 SYDVKM. The CDR3 consists of 15 residues. CDR3 residues: CASIEGGATNEKLFF. Written as DNA, the CDR3 is TGTGCCAGCATCGAAGGGGGGGCAACTAATGAAAAACTGTTTTTT.

The V gene is TRBV13, the J gene TRBJ2-3; TRBD2 aligns across 7 bases. The CDR3 runs 17 residues. From germline, CDR1 is PRHDT and CDR2 FYEKMQ (reference sequence). V lost 2 bases, J lost 2 bases, and 10 bases stayed unmatched. The CDR3 sequence: CASSLRTRRCVTDTQYF. In DNA form, the CDR3 reads TGTGCCAGCAGCTTAAGGACTAGACGGTGTGTCACAGATACGCAGTATTTT. Supplemented by reference TRBV13 and TRBJ2-3, the full variable domain reads AAGVIQSPRHLIKEKRETATLKCYPIPRHDTVYWYQQGPGQDPQFLISFYEKMQSDKGSIPDRFSAQQFSDYHSELNMSSLELGDSALYFCASSLRTRRCVTDTQYFGPGTRLTVL.

The V call is TRBV15, the J call TRBJ2-7, with D maybe TRBD1 (6 bases). CDR1 and CDR2 (germline): LNHNV, YYDKDF (reference sequence). The V end was cut by 0 bases, the J end by 3 bases, with 12 bases between. This CDR3 contains 15 residues. The DNA of the CDR3 is TGTGCCACCAGCAGAGATCCCATACAGGGCTACGAGCAGTACTTC. It encodes CATSRDPIQGYEQYF.

The chain employs TRBV9 and TRBJ2-1, with D perhaps TRBD2 (6 bases). The CDR3 covers 16 residues. Trimming stripped 1 base from V and 12 bases from J, with 23 bases between. Looked up from germline, CDR1 is SGDLS and CDR2 is YYNGEE. As DNA, the CDR3 is TGTGCCAGCAGCGTAAACCTCGGGACTCCACTCAGGTCGCAGTTCTTC. This gives the protein CASSVNLGTPLRSQFF.

V usage is TRBV25-1 and J usage is TRBJ2-3, with 8 bases lining up with TRBD2. The length of the CDR3 is 14 residues. Germline V CDR1 and CDR2: MGHDK, SYGVNS. V was pared by 10 bases and J by 1 base, with 7 bases of the junction left unmatched. CDR3 in DNA: TGTGCCACCTCTAGCGGGCCGGGCACAGATACGCAGTATTTT. The encoded protein is CATSSGPGTDTQYF.

J is TRBJ1-2 and V is TRBV4-1, with D tentatively TRBD1 (6 bases). The CDR3 is 12 amino acids. Germline V gene data show CDR1 as MGHRA and CDR2 as YSYEKL. The V end was cut by 2 bases, the J end by 8 bases, with 9 bases between. Here the CDR3 reads CASSQTRGGYTF. CDR3 nucleotide sequence: TGCGCCAGCAGCCAAACCAGGGGAGGCTACACCTTC.

The chain couples TRBV27 to TRBJ1-1; the D gene is possibly TRBD1 (6 bases). The CDR3 totals 16 residues. V was cut by 2 bases and J by 5 bases, with 18 bases left in between. Germline CDR1 MNHEY, CDR2 SMNVEV (reference sequence). The chain's CDR3 is CASSLTPRGGPTEAFF. As DNA, the CDR3 is TGTGCCAGCAGTTTAACCCCCCGAGGGGGACCTACTGAAGCTTTCTTT.

As DNA, the CDR3 is TGTGCCAGCAGTCCCCCGGGACAGACCCAAGAGACCCAGTACTTC. It yields the protein CASSPPGQTQETQYF. J is TRBJ2-5 and V is TRBV6-6; 7 bases fit TRBD1. Looked up from germline, CDR1 is MNHNY and CDR2 is SVGAGI (reference sequence). The trim removed 5 bases at V and 1 base at J, leaving 7 bases unmatched. CDR3 length: 15 residues.

The rearrangement uses TRBV4-1 and TRBJ1-5; TRBD1 might be the D (5 bases). CDR1 is MGHRA, CDR2 YSYEKL, per germline. V was trimmed by 0 bases and J by 5 bases, leaving 14 bases between them. This CDR3 is built from 16 residues. This CDR3 reads CASSQEFGGEDQPQHF. CDR3 nucleotides: TGCGCCAGCAGCCAAGAATTCGGGGGGGAAGATCAGCCCCAGCATTTT.

The V and J genes are TRBV6-5 and TRBJ2-7, with 8 bases identical to TRBD1. The CDR3 sequence is 13 residues long. V shed 6 bases, J shed 3 bases, and the junction held 4 bases outside the gene matches. Looked up from germline, CDR1 is MNHEY and CDR2 is SVGAGI. Here the CDR3 reads CASRGDRFYEQYF. The CDR3 DNA sequence: TGTGCCAGCAGGGGGGACAGGTTCTACGAGCAGTACTTC.

V gene TRBV5-1 combines with J gene TRBJ1-2; TRBD1 agrees at 9 bases. The CDR3 has 15 amino acids. V shed 4 bases and J 14 bases; nucleotides not matched to a gene: 18. Germline V gene data show CDR1 as SGHRS and CDR2 as YFSETQ. The CDR3 loop is CASSPLNRDRDFRTF. In nucleotides, the CDR3 is TGCGCCAGCAGCCCGCTAAACCGGGACAGGGATTTCCGAACCTTC.

The chain is built from TRBV5-6 and TRBJ2-3, with D tentatively TRBD1 (6 bases). The CDR3 is made up of 13 amino acids. Trimming cost V 0 bases and J 6 bases, with 8 bases left between them. Germline loops: CDR1 SGHDT, CDR2 YYEEEE. The CDR3 DNA reads as TGTGCCAGCAGCTTGGCAGGGGATGATACGCAGTATTTT. Protein product: CASSLAGDDTQYF. Full variable domain (outside the CDR3, taken from reference TRBV5-6 and TRBJ2-3): DAGVTQSPTHLIKTRGQQVTLRCSPKSGHDTVSWYQQALGQGPQFIFQYYEEEERQRGNFPDRFSGHQFPNYSSELNVNALLLGDSALYLCASSLAGDDTQYFGPGTRLTVL.

V and J are TRBV11-2 and TRBJ1-1; perhaps TRBD1 as D (5 bases). The CDR3 has 14 amino acids. Germline CDR1 reads SGHAT; CDR2 reads FQNNGV. Trimming removed 6 bases at V and 2 bases at J, with 13 bases between. The CDR3 bases are TGTGCCAGCAGATGGGGGGGTATAAACACTGAAGCTTTCTTT. It is translated as CASRWGGINTEAFF.

The chain joins TRBV6-5 to TRBJ1-2, with a weak D call TRBD1 (5 bases). Per the germline V gene, CDR1 is MNHEY and CDR2 is SVGAGI. The CDR3 loop spans 16 amino acids. Trimming left V 2 bases short and J 0 bases short, with 13 bases between. The CDR3 region is CASSYRGHKANYGYTF. CDR3 sequence (DNA): TGTGCCAGCAGTTACCGAGGACACAAAGCTAACTATGGCTACACCTTC.

This clone was seen once. The chain is built from TRBV6-4 and TRBJ2-7, with D perhaps TRBD2 (6 bases). V dropped 2 bases and J dropped 1 base, with 12 bases sitting between them. Germline CDR1 is MRHNA and CDR2 is SNTAGT. The CDR3 loop spans 15 amino acids. The CDR3 DNA sequence: TGTGCCAGCAGTGACCGGGACTTTCGATCCTACGAGCAGTACTTC. It yields the protein CASSDRDFRSYEQYF.

The chain uses TRBV29-1 and TRBJ2-1; possibly TRBD2 for D (6 bases). The length of the CDR3 is 14 residues. CDR1 is SQVTM, CDR2 ANQGSEA, per germline. V was cut by 7 bases and J by 3 bases, with 16 bases left in between. For the CDR3, the DNA is TGCAGCGCTAAGGACGGGAGCGACTACAATGAGCAGTTCTTC. Translating gives CSAKDGSDYNEQFF.

V is TRBV5-6 and J is TRBJ2-1; 8 nucleotides match TRBD2. V lost 2 bases and J lost 8; bases outside the gene matches: 12. This CDR3 spans 16 amino acids. Germline loops: CDR1 SGHDT, CDR2 YYEEEE. CDR3 sequence reads: CASSFSTGLGLDEQFF. The CDR3 coding sequence is TGTGCCAGCAGCTTCTCAACGGGACTAGGTCTAGATGAGCAGTTCTTC.